The rows below give T cell receptor beta chains drawn from one sample of a study of identical twins. MiXCR, run by TCRdb on the 5' RACE reads, gives a single entry per CDR3 protein. Here the sample spans hundreds of thousands of distinct CDR3 sequences, 6.1% being singletons. Sequencing was performed on naive T cells sorted from blood. Receptors were obtained from a man between 18 and 29 years old in good health. Both conserved end residues are part of each CDR3. Fields, in order: CDR3 DNA, CDR3 protein, D gene, J gene, CDR3 length, clone size, V gene. The D gene is left open where the match is weak. Some rows mark clone size as missing; the rest say once, few, many or name a class of expanded clone.

cdr3_nt: TGTGCCATCAGTGAGGCCGGACAGGGCCCCCGCACAGATACGCAGTATTTT
cdr3_aa: CAISEAGQGPRTDTQYF
d_call: TRBD1
j_call: TRBJ2-3
cdr3_length: 17
clone_size: many
v_call: TRBV10-3

cdr3_nt: TGTGCCAGCAGTCGACTAGCGCCCTACGAGCAGTACTTC
cdr3_aa: CASSRLAPYEQYF
d_call: TRBD2
j_call: TRBJ2-7
cdr3_length: 13
clone_size: few
v_call: TRBV28

cdr3_nt: TGTGCCAGCAGCCAGGACGGGGGAGGAAATGGCTACACCTTC
cdr3_aa: CASSQDGGGNGYTF
d_call: -
j_call: TRBJ1-2
cdr3_length: 14
clone_size: few
v_call: TRBV3-1

cdr3_nt: TGCGCCAGCAGCCAAGATCGGGGACTAGCGGGAGCGGGGGCCTACAATGAGCAGTTCTTC
cdr3_aa: CASSQDRGLAGAGAYNEQFF
d_call: TRBD2
j_call: TRBJ2-1
cdr3_length: 20
clone_size: few
v_call: TRBV4-3

cdr3_nt: TGTGCCAGCAGTTTTTGGATGAACACTGAAGCTTTCTTT
cdr3_aa: CASSFWMNTEAFF
d_call: -
j_call: TRBJ1-1
cdr3_length: 13
clone_size: many
v_call: TRBV12-3/TRBV12-4

cdr3_nt: TGTGCCAGCAGTTACCCCATGGGACTAGCGGGAGGGAATGAGCAGTTCTTC
cdr3_aa: CASSYPMGLAGGNEQFF
d_call: TRBD2
j_call: TRBJ2-1
cdr3_length: 17
clone_size: -
v_call: TRBV6-2/TRBV6-3

cdr3_nt: TGTGCCAGTCATCCCGGACTAGCGGGAGGGCCGCCCTACAATGAGCAGTTCTTC
cdr3_aa: CASHPGLAGGPPYNEQFF
d_call: TRBD2
j_call: TRBJ2-1
cdr3_length: 18
clone_size: many
v_call: TRBV6-2/TRBV6-3

cdr3_nt: TGTGCCAGCCGTGAAGTGACCGGCGGGGAAAAACTGTTTTTT
cdr3_aa: CASREVTGGEKLFF
d_call: -
j_call: TRBJ1-4
cdr3_length: 14
clone_size: many
v_call: TRBV6-1

cdr3_nt: TGCAGCGTTTTTGTCCGGTTAATTGGGGCGGGAGGGCCCTACAATGAGCAGTTCTTC
cdr3_aa: CSVFVRLIGAGGPYNEQFF
d_call: TRBD2
j_call: TRBJ2-1
cdr3_length: 19
clone_size: many
v_call: TRBV29-1

cdr3_nt: TGTGCCAGCAGCGCGCTCCAAGACAGGGATGAAAAACTGTTTTTT
cdr3_aa: CASSALQDRDEKLFF
d_call: TRBD1
j_call: TRBJ1-4
cdr3_length: 15
clone_size: few
v_call: TRBV2

cdr3_nt: TGTGCCACCCGGGGAGATTCCGATGAGCAGTTCTTC
cdr3_aa: CATRGDSDEQFF
d_call: -
j_call: TRBJ2-1
cdr3_length: 12
clone_size: many
v_call: TRBV10-3

cdr3_nt: TGTGCCAGCAGTGACTCATTATCCGGGGAGCTGTTTTTT
cdr3_aa: CASSDSLSGELFF
d_call: -
j_call: TRBJ2-2
cdr3_length: 13
clone_size: many
v_call: TRBV12-3/TRBV12-4

cdr3_nt: TGTGCCAGCAGCCCGCCGGGACTAGCGGGAGTCTATGAGCAGTTCTTC
cdr3_aa: CASSPPGLAGVYEQFF
d_call: TRBD2
j_call: TRBJ2-1
cdr3_length: 16
clone_size: -
v_call: TRBV7-9

cdr3_nt: TGTGCCAGCAGTACAGGGGGCGCTTCCGGGGAGCTGTTTTTT
cdr3_aa: CASSTGGASGELFF
d_call: TRBD1
j_call: TRBJ2-2
cdr3_length: 14
clone_size: -
v_call: TRBV6-1

cdr3_nt: TGTGCCAGCAGCCGGACTAGCGGGAGGCTTGTTGAGCAGTTCTTC
cdr3_aa: CASSRTSGRLVEQFF
d_call: TRBD2
j_call: TRBJ2-1
cdr3_length: 15
clone_size: many
v_call: TRBV12-3/TRBV12-4

cdr3_nt: TGTGCCAGCAGTCCCCTAGCGTTCAATAGGGGAACCCAGTACTTC
cdr3_aa: CASSPLAFNRGTQYF
d_call: -
j_call: TRBJ2-5
cdr3_length: 15
clone_size: many
v_call: TRBV27

cdr3_nt: TGCAGTGCTAAAGCGGGAGCCCCGGGAGATACGCAGTATTTT
cdr3_aa: CSAKAGAPGDTQYF
d_call: TRBD2
j_call: TRBJ2-3
cdr3_length: 14
clone_size: few
v_call: TRBV20-1

cdr3_nt: TGTGCCAGCAGTTTGCCCCTAGGATCCCAAGAGACCCAGTACTTC
cdr3_aa: CASSLPLGSQETQYF
d_call: -
j_call: TRBJ2-5
cdr3_length: 15
clone_size: many
v_call: TRBV12-3/TRBV12-4

cdr3_nt: TGTGCCAGCAGTTTAGATTTTCCCCGGGCATGGAACAATGAGCAGTTCTTC
cdr3_aa: CASSLDFPRAWNNEQFF
d_call: -
j_call: TRBJ2-1
cdr3_length: 17
clone_size: many
v_call: TRBV12-3/TRBV12-4

cdr3_nt: TGTGCCAGCAGTTTATCCGAGGGAGCTAGCGAGCAGTACTTC
cdr3_aa: CASSLSEGASEQYF
d_call: -
j_call: TRBJ2-7
cdr3_length: 14
clone_size: -
v_call: TRBV12-3/TRBV12-4

cdr3_nt: TGTGCCAGCAGTTACTCGTCGTCAACCAGGGGGGCAGATACGCAGTATTTT
cdr3_aa: CASSYSSSTRGADTQYF
d_call: -
j_call: TRBJ2-3
cdr3_length: 17
clone_size: -
v_call: TRBV6-2/TRBV6-3

cdr3_nt: TGTGCCACCAGTGACAGGGGGCATAGCAATCAGCCCCAGCATTTT
cdr3_aa: CATSDRGHSNQPQHF
d_call: TRBD1
j_call: TRBJ1-5
cdr3_length: 15
clone_size: many
v_call: TRBV24-1

cdr3_nt: TGTGCCATCAACCAGCGGGAGAACGACAATGAGCAGTTCTTC
cdr3_aa: CAINQRENDNEQFF
d_call: TRBD2
j_call: TRBJ2-1
cdr3_length: 14
clone_size: many
v_call: TRBV10-3

cdr3_nt: TGCAGTGCTAGTAGGGACAGGGGTCAACTTGAGCCCCAGCATTTT
cdr3_aa: CSASRDRGQLEPQHF
d_call: TRBD1
j_call: TRBJ1-5
cdr3_length: 15
clone_size: many
v_call: TRBV20-1

cdr3_nt: TGTGCCAGCAGCCCCTCCCCAGCGGGCAGCACAGATACGCAGTATTTT
cdr3_aa: CASSPSPAGSTDTQYF
d_call: -
j_call: TRBJ2-3
cdr3_length: 16
clone_size: -
v_call: TRBV14

cdr3_nt: TGTGCCAGCAGCTTAGTCCGTGGTGGGCTAGCGCACAATGAGCAGTTCTTC
cdr3_aa: CASSLVRGGLAHNEQFF
d_call: -
j_call: TRBJ2-1
cdr3_length: 17
clone_size: -
v_call: TRBV7-6

cdr3_nt: TGCAGTGCTAGAATAAGCTCCTACAATGAGCAGTTCTTC
cdr3_aa: CSARISSYNEQFF
d_call: -
j_call: TRBJ2-1
cdr3_length: 13
clone_size: many
v_call: TRBV20-1

cdr3_nt: TGTGCCAGCACTCAGGGGCGGGACTCCACAGATACGCAGTATTTT
cdr3_aa: CASTQGRDSTDTQYF
d_call: -
j_call: TRBJ2-3
cdr3_length: 15
clone_size: few
v_call: TRBV11-3

cdr3_nt: TGTGCCAGCAAGACAGGGGGCACGTACACTGAAGCTTTCTTT
cdr3_aa: CASKTGGTYTEAFF
d_call: TRBD1
j_call: TRBJ1-1
cdr3_length: 14
clone_size: few
v_call: TRBV28

cdr3_nt: TGTGCCACCAGCAGAGTATGGCAGGGTTCAACCACCGGGGAGCTGTTTTTT
cdr3_aa: CATSRVWQGSTTGELFF
d_call: -
j_call: TRBJ2-2
cdr3_length: 17
clone_size: many
v_call: TRBV15

cdr3_nt: TGTGCCAGCAAGTGCCGGGGGTCGGAGACCCAGTACTTC
cdr3_aa: CASKCRGSETQYF
d_call: -
j_call: TRBJ2-5
cdr3_length: 13
clone_size: few
v_call: TRBV6-1

cdr3_nt: TGTGCCAGCAGTTTCACAGGGGTATGGGAGACCCAGTACTTC
cdr3_aa: CASSFTGVWETQYF
d_call: TRBD1
j_call: TRBJ2-5
cdr3_length: 14
clone_size: many
v_call: TRBV7-8

cdr3_nt: TGTGCCAGCAGCTTAGTTCTCCGGACTAGCGGAAACGGCGGGCAAGAGACCCAGTACTTC
cdr3_aa: CASSLVLRTSGNGGQETQYF
d_call: TRBD2
j_call: TRBJ2-5
cdr3_length: 20
clone_size: many
v_call: TRBV11-2

cdr3_nt: TGTGCCATCAGTGAGTCTCCCGACAGTAACACCGGGGAGCTGTTTTTT
cdr3_aa: CAISESPDSNTGELFF
d_call: -
j_call: TRBJ2-2
cdr3_length: 16
clone_size: -
v_call: TRBV10-3

cdr3_nt: TGCGCCAGCAGCTTTCAAACTGTTGGGGGCAGCTCCTACGAGCAGTACTTC
cdr3_aa: CASSFQTVGGSSYEQYF
d_call: -
j_call: TRBJ2-7
cdr3_length: 17
clone_size: many
v_call: TRBV5-1

cdr3_nt: TGTGCCAGCAGGCATGAGGGAATCGGCACAGATACGCAGTATTTT
cdr3_aa: CASRHEGIGTDTQYF
d_call: -
j_call: TRBJ2-3
cdr3_length: 15
clone_size: few
v_call: TRBV6-1

cdr3_nt: TGCAGTGCTCGAACAATCTACGAGCAGTACTTC
cdr3_aa: CSARTIYEQYF
d_call: -
j_call: TRBJ2-7
cdr3_length: 11
clone_size: -
v_call: TRBV20-1

cdr3_nt: TGTGCCAGCAGCTCATTAGAAGGGACTAGCGGGAGTAGTGATACGCAGTATTTT
cdr3_aa: CASSSLEGTSGSSDTQYF
d_call: TRBD2
j_call: TRBJ2-3
cdr3_length: 18
clone_size: -
v_call: TRBV11-2

cdr3_nt: TGTGCCTGGAGTGTGACTAGCGGGAGAGGAGGGACCCAGTACTTC
cdr3_aa: CAWSVTSGRGGTQYF
d_call: TRBD2
j_call: TRBJ2-5
cdr3_length: 15
clone_size: -
v_call: TRBV30

cdr3_nt: TGTGCCAGCAGCAAAGGGCCTCGGGGACTAAGACGCACAGATACGCAGTATTTT
cdr3_aa: CASSKGPRGLRRTDTQYF
d_call: -
j_call: TRBJ2-3
cdr3_length: 18
clone_size: many
v_call: TRBV21-1

cdr3_nt: TGCAGTGCCGACGTTGGCGCTAGCACAGATACGCAGTATTTT
cdr3_aa: CSADVGASTDTQYF
d_call: -
j_call: TRBJ2-3
cdr3_length: 14
clone_size: many
v_call: TRBV20-1